Below are 8 T cell receptor beta chains sequenced from a single sample in a study of blood T cell repertoires in COVID-19. Repertoires were generated with immunoSEQ multiplex PCR, while TCRdb's copy carries only in-frame clones and drops some. The sample holds more than 100,000 clones; 65% to 85% are singletons and the top ten take roughly 3.9%. The source material was PBMCs or T cells enriched from blood (not recorded which). These receptors all stem from a woman in her 30s who had recovered from COVID-19.

The V call is TRBV6-5, the J call TRBJ1-2; 9 nucleotides line up with TRBD1. CDR1 is MNHEY, CDR2 SVGAGI, per germline. The CDR3 contains 14 residues. V lost 6 bases and J lost 4; bases outside the gene matches: 6. CDR3 bases: TGTGCCAGCAGGGAGGGGGGACAGGGCTATGGCTACACCTTC. It yields the protein CASREGGQGYGYTF.

V usage is TRBV5-4 and J usage is TRBJ1-1, with 8 bases lining up with TRBD1. The CDR3 spans 15 residues. V lost 3 bases and J lost 10; bases outside the gene matches: 14. From germline, CDR1 is SGHNT and CDR2 YYREEE (reference sequence). The CDR3 DNA reads TGTGCCAGCAGCTCACTCAAATCTGGACAGGGACGAGCTTTCTTT. Translation gives CASSSLKSGQGRAFF. Full variable domain (rest looked up from reference TRBV5-4 and TRBJ1-1): ETGVTQSPTHLIKTRGQQVTLRCSSQSGHNTVSWYQQALGQGPQFIFQYYREEENGRGNFPPRFSGLQFPNYSSELNVNALELDDSALYLCASSSLKSGQGRAFFGQGTRLTVV.

V is TRBV9 and J is TRBJ2-3; weak D call: TRBD2 (7 bases). From germline, CDR1 is SGDLS and CDR2 YYNGEE. This CDR3 region has 16 residues. V was cut by 0 bases and J by 3 bases, with 14 bases left in between. The CDR3 here is CASSVDGGRRTDTQYF. Written as DNA, the CDR3 is TGTGCCAGCAGCGTAGACGGGGGGCGAAGGACAGATACGCAGTATTTT.

This clone was counted a few times. This sequence joins TRBV7-6 and TRBJ1-3, with a possible D match to TRBD1 (5 bases). The V end was cut by 2 bases, the J end by 0 bases, with 14 bases between. Per germline, CDR1 SGHVS and CDR2 FNYEAQ. The CDR3 runs to 17 residues. The CDR3 protein is CASSLSPDSYSGNTIYF. The CDR3 coding sequence is TGTGCCAGCAGCTTATCCCCAGACAGTTACTCTGGAAACACCATATATTTT.

The J gene is TRBJ2-1, the V gene TRBV11-2; TRBD1 matches 9 bases. Germline V gives CDR1 SGHAT, CDR2 FQNNGV. This CDR3 has 16 residues. V lost 3 bases to trimming and J lost 7 bases; unmatched junction nucleotides: 10. CDR3 protein: CASSFRTGATGNEQFF. In DNA, the CDR3 is TGTGCCAGCAGCTTCCGGACAGGGGCCACGGGGAATGAGCAGTTCTTC.

The V and J genes are TRBV18 and TRBJ1-1; D is unresolved. Trimming cost V 5 bases and J 4 bases, with 14 bases left between them. The CDR3 spans 14 residues. CDR1 and CDR2 from the germline V gene are KGHSH and LQKENI. CDR3 sequence (DNA): TGTGCCAGCTCAGCTAACGCAAGAAGCACTGAAGCTTTCTTT. Protein product: CASSANARSTEAFF.

The gene calls are TRBV19 and TRBJ2-7; 11 nucleotides align to TRBD1. V lost 5 bases and J lost 5; bases outside the gene matches: 8. This CDR3 is built from 15 residues. The germline CDR1 and CDR2 sequences are LNHDA and SQIVND (reference sequence). The CDR3 coding sequence is TGTGCCAGTAGTCCGTGGACAGGGGGCCGGGACGAGCAGTACTTC. It specifies CASSPWTGGRDEQYF.

The chain combines TRBV9 with TRBJ2-7; 8 bases match TRBD1. The CDR3 is 13 amino acids. Germline V lookup: CDR1 SGDLS, CDR2 YYNGEE. Trimming removed 5 bases from V and 4 bases from J; junction bases left unmatched: 5. The CDR3 DNA reads as TGTGCCAGCAGTTCTCAGGGGGCGTACGAGCAGTACTTC. Protein product: CASSSQGAYEQYF.